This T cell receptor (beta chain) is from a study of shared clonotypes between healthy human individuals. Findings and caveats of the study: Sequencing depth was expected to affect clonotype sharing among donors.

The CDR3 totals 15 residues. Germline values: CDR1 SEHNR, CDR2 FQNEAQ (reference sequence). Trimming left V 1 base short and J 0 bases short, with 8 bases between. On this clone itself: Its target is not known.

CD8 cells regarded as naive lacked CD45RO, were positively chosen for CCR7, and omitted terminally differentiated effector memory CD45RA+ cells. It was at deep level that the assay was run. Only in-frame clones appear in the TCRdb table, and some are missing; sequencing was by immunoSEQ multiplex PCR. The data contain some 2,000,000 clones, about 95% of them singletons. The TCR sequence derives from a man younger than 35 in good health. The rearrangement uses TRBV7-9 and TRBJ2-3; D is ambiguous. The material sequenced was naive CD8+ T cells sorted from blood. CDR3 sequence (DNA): TGTGCCAGCAGCTTAGGTCCCTCTAGCACAGATACGCAGTATTTT. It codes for CASSLGPSSTDTQYF.